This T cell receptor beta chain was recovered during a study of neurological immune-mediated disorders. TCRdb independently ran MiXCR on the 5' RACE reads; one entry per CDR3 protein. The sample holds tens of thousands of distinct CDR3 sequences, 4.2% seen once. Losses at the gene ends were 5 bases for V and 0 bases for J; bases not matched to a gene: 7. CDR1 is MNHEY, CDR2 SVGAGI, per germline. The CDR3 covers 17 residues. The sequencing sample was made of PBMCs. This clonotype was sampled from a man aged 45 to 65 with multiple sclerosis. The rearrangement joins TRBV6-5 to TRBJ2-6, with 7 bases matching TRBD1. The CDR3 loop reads CASSLRAGGSGANVLTF. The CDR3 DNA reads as TGTGCCAGCAGTCTCCGGGCAGGGGGCTCTGGGGCCAACGTCCTGACTTTC.